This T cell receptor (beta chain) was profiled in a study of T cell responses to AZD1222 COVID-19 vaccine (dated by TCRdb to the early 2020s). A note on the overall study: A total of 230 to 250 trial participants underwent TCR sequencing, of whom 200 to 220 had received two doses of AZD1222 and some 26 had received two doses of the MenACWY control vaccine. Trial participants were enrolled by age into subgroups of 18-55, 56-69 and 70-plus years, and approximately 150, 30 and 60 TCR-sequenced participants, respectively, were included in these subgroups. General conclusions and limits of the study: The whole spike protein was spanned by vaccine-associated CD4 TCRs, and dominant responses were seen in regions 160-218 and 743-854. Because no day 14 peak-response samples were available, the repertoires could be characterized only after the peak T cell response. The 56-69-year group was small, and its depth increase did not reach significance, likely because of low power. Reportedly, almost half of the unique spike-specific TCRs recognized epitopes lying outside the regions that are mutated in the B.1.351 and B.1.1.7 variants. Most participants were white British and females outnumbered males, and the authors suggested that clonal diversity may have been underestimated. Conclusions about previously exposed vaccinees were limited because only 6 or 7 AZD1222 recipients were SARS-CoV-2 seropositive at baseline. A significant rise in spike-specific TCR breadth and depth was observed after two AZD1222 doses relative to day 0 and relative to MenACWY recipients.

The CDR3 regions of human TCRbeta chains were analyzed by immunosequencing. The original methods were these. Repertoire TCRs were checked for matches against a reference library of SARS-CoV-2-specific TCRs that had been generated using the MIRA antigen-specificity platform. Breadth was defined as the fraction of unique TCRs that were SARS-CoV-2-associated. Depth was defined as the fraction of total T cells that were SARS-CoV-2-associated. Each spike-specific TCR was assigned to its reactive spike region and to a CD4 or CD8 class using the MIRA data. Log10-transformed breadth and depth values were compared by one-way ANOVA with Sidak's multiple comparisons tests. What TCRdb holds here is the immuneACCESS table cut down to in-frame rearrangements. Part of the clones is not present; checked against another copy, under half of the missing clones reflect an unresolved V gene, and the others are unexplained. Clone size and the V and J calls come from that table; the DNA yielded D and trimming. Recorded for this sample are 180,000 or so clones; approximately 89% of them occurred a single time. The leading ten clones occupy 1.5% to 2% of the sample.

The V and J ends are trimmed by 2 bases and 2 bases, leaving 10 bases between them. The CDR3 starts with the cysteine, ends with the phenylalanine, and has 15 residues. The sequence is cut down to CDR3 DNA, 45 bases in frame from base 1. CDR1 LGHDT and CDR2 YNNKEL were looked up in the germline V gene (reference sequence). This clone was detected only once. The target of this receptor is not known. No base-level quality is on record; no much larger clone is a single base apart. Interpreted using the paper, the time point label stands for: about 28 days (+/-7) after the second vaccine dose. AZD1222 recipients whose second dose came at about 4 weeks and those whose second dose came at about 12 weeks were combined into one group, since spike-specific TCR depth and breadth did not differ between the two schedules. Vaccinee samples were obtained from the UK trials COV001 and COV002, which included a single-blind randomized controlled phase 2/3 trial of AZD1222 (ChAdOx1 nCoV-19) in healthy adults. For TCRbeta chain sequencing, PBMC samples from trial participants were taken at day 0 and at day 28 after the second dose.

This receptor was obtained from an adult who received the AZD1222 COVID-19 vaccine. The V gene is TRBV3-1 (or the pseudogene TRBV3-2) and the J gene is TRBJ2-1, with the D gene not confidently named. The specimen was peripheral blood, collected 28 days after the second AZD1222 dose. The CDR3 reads CASSQFPGPYNEQFF. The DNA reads TGTGCCAGCAGCCAATTTCCTGGGCCCTACAATGAGCAGTTCTTC.